The clone carrying this TCR beta chain was detected once. The target antigen is unknown. The source of the sample is a study of response to subunit inactivated influenza vaccine. General study findings and limits: The authors suggested that few new T cells are recruited per seasonal influenza vaccination.

V lost 8 bases, J lost 6 bases, and 26 bases lay in between. This CDR3 has 17 residues. Germline assignment: CDR1 MDHEN and CDR2 SYDVKM. TCRdb called the RT-PCR reads again in MiXCR, with one record for every CDR3 protein. The table shows about 500,000 distinct CDR3 sequences, with about 15% occurring only once. The sample consisted of CD4+ T cells sorted from PBMCs, taken about 23 months after vaccination. This clonotype originated in a man between 50 and 69 years old who received an inactivated influenza vaccine. The J gene is TRBJ2-1, the V gene TRBV28; D uncertain. CDR3 sequence reads: CASGEWGGRLLGNEQFF. In DNA form, the CDR3 reads TGTGCCAGCGGGGAATGGGGTGGCCGACTTTTAGGCAATGAGCAGTTCTTC.